This TCR beta chain was observed in a study of blood T cell repertoires in COVID-19 (dated by TCRdb to 2019 to 2021). With respect to the entire study: Collaborator samples came from the United States, Italy and Spain and covered acute and convalescent phases of COVID-19. The prospective study material was composed of cDNA or gDNA derived from T cells, B-cell-depleted T cells, or PBMCs. Deeply sampled blood TCRbeta repertoires from subjects exposed to, actively infected with, or recovered from COVID-19 were included in the dataset. A freely available public database, intended as a resource for researchers studying the immune response to SARS-CoV-2, is where the repertoires were released. The samples were drawn from two sources: the first 160 participants of the ongoing ImmuneRACE study, and fewer than 1,500 subjects contributed by 6 global collaborators. A de-identified subject ID, COVID-19 status, age in years and sex were almost always included in the sample metadata. Where HLA class I and class II types were available, the types were taken from metadata supplied by the sample provider, not from assay-based typing.

Whole blood was collected in K2EDTA tubes by collaborating institutions according to the institutions' own protocols. For TCRbeta analysis, collaborators shipped samples in one of three forms: frozen whole blood, isolated PBMCs, or DNA extracted from either of those sample types. TCRbeta CDR3 regions were amplified from genomic DNA by means of the immunoSEQ Assay, a bias-controlled multiplex PCR. The published analysis was carried out like this. The number of nucleated cells in each sample was estimated from the amplification of reference gene primers within the assay. To quantify the absolute abundance of each unique TCRbeta CDR3 rearrangement, sequence reads were collapsed and filtered. For each sample, productive Simpson clonality was calculated by taking the square root of Simpson's diversity index across productive rearrangements. TCRdb mirrors the immuneACCESS table, restricted to in-frame sequences. Some clones are absent from its copies; in checked studies, under half trace to an unresolved V gene, and the reason for the others is unknown. V and J calls and clone size are as listed in that table; D and trimming were resolved from the DNA. The sample yields about 320,000 clones; 83% were counted once. The ten top clones hold 1% to 1.5% of the sample.

The full study reports these points: Clinical and demographic metadata were provided uncurated, with the amount varying by source and participant.

A word on this clone: Its antigen is currently not known. The record has no base qualities; no much larger clone is one base away.

The CDR3 holds 19 amino acids from the cysteine to the phenylalanine. This entry keeps only the CDR3 DNA: 57 bases, framed from base 1. This clonotype was obtained from a woman between 45 and 60 years old with acute or convalescent COVID-19. Source material: peripheral blood. The V gene is TRBV21-1 and the J gene is TRBJ2-6; TRBD1 is the table's D call, not checked against the DNA. TRBV21-1 is given as a pseudogene. Here is the DNA: TGTGCCAGCAGCGGCCGCGAGACAGGGGGCGCAAAGGGGGCCAACGTCCTGACTTTC. This yields the protein CASSGRETGGAKGANVLTF.